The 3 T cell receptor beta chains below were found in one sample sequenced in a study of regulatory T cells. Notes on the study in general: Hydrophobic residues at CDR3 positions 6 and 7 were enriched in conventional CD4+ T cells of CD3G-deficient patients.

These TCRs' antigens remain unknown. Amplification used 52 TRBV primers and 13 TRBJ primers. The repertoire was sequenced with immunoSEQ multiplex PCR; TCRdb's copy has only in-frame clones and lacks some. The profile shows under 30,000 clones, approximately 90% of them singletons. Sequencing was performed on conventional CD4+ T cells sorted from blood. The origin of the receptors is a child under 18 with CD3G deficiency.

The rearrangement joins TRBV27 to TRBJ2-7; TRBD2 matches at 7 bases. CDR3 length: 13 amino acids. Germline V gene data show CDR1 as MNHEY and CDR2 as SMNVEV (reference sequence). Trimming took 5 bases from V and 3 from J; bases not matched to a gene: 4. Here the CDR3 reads CASSLSSGYEQYF. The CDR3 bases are TGTGCCAGCAGTCTTTCTAGCGGCTACGAGCAGTACTTC.

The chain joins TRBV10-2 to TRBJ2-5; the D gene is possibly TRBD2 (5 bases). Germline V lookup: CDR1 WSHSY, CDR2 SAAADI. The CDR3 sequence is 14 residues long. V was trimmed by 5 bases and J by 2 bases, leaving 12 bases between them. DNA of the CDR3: TGCGCCAGCAGTCCTCAAGCGGTTCAAGAGACCCAGTACTTC. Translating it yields CASSPQAVQETQYF.

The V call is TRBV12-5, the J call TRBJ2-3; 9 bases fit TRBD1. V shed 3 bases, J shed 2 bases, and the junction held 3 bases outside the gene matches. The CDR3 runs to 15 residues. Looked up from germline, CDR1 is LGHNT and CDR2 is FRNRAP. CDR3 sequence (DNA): TGTGCTAGTGGTTTCGGGACAGGGAACACAGATACGCAGTATTTT. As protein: CASGFGTGNTDTQYF.